This entry lists 2 T cell receptor beta chains sequenced from one sample in a study of shared clonotypes between healthy human individuals. Using immunoSEQ multiplex PCR, the repertoire was profiled, and TCRdb retains in-frame clones only, with some absent. This table holds roughly 2.6 million clones, about 92% found once. Material: naive CD4+ T cells sorted from blood. The subset: CD45RA+ positively selected. These receptors came from a man aged 18 to 30 in good health.

This rearrangement joins TRBV5-1 to TRBJ2-5, with 9 bases aligning to TRBD2. With V trimmed by 3 bases and J by 3 bases, 9 bases remained unmatched. Germline CDR1 and CDR2: SGHRS and YFSETQ. This CDR3 spans 16 amino acids. CDR3 protein: CASSWTLSGGKETQYF. The DNA of the CDR3 is TGCGCCAGCAGCTGGACCCTGAGCGGGGGGAAAGAGACCCAGTACTTC.

The chain couples TRBV25-1 to TRBJ2-2, with TRBD2 identical over 9 bases. The CDR3 length is 16 residues. The J segment lost 4 bases and the V segment lost 8 bases, leaving 11 bases of the junction unmatched. Germline values: CDR1 MGHDK, CDR2 SYGVNS. The CDR3 DNA reads as TGTGCCAGCTTCCCATCAGCGGGGGGCGGCACCGGGGAGCTGTTTTTT. Translation gives CASFPSAGGGTGELFF.